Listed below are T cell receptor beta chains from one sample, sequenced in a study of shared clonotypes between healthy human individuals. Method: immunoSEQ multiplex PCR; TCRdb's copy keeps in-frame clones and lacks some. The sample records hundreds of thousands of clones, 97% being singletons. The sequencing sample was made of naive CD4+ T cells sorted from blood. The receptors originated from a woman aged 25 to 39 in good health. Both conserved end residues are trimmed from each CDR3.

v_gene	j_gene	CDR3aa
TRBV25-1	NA	ASSTQGYEQY
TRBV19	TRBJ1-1	AIKTGTANTEAF
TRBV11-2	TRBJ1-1	ASSSVRQGAGAF
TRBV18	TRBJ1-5	ASSAIGTGGISNQPQH
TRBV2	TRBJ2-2	ASGLSFGYGTGELF
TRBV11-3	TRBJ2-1	ASSFAGNEQF
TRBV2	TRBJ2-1	ASSRDRGLGEQF
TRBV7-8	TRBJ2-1	ASSRYPRGPDEQF
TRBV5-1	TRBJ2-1	ASSLNGGSSYNEQF
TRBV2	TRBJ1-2	ASTPNRAYGYT
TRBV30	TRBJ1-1	AWGQGRYTEAF
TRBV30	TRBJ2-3	AWSVNDISTDTQY
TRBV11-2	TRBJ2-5	ASSGKRENPPETQY
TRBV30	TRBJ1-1	AWSWTAEAF
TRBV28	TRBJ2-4	ASSLRANIQY
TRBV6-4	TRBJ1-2	ASSDSGGAPQPYT
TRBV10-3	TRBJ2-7	AISESTSGQQY
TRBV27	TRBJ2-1	ASSIRLAGEGEQF
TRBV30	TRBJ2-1	AWSGLAGATYNEQF
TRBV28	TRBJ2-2	ASSLPGDRGYTGELF
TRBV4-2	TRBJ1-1	ASSVTRQKNTEAF
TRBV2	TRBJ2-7	ASSEQGTSPFEQY
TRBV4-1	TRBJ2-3	ASSQDGTGTDTQY
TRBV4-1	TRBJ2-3	ASSQSPGDSSTDTQY
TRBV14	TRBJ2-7	ASSQVGRDSYYEQY
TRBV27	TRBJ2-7	ASSRVSGLYEQY
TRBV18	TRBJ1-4	ASSRGQLNEKLF
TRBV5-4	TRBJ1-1	ASSRPGEAF
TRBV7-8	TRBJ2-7	ASSPSSSGVEGEQY
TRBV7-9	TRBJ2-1	ASSLGGNSYNEQF
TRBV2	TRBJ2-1	ASSQGTSGYNEQF